The source of this T cell receptor beta chain is a study of T cell responses to AZD1222 COVID-19 vaccine. As concerns this clone: The antigen is undetermined.

The repertoire was sequenced with immunoSEQ multiplex PCR; TCRdb's copy has only in-frame clones and lacks some. The sample includes 150,000 to 200,000 clones, about 90% seen only once; the top ten take under 1.5%. The CDR3 is 15 amino acids. Germline V gene sequence: CDR1 LNHDA, CDR2 SQIVND (reference sequence). V was clipped by 4 bases and J by 2 bases; unmatched bases: 8. The study's findings and limits: The repertoires were collected only after the peak T cell response. Two AZD1222 doses significantly raised spike-specific TCR breadth and depth over controls.

This TCR was recovered from an adult who received the AZD1222 COVID-19 vaccine. This material consisted of peripheral blood, taken 28 days after the second AZD1222 dose. The chain is built from TRBV19 and TRBJ2-7; 7 bases match TRBD1. CDR3 loop: CASSTSRDSTYEQYF. DNA for the CDR3: TGTGCCAGTAGTACGAGCCGGGACAGCACCTACGAGCAGTACTTC.